This T cell receptor beta chain was identified during a study of blood T cell repertoires in COVID-19 (TCRdb year 2020). For the wider study: Samples from collaborators originated in the United States, Italy and Spain and spanned both the acute and convalescent phases of COVID-19. The material from the prospective study consisted of cDNA or gDNA derived from T cells, B-cell-depleted T cells, or PBMCs. Deeply sampled blood TCRbeta repertoires from subjects exposed to, actively infected with, or recovered from COVID-19 were included in the dataset. The sample metadata nearly always contained a de-identified subject ID, COVID-19 status, age in years and sex. Samples were obtained from the ongoing ImmuneRACE study (first 160 participants) and from 1,254 subjects provided by 6 global collaborators. Where HLA class I and class II types were available, the types were taken from metadata supplied by the sample provider, not from assay-based typing. The repertoires were made available in a free public database intended to serve as a resource for research on the immune response to SARS-CoV-2.

What the study reported, not specific to this receptor: Clinical and demographic metadata were provided uncurated, with the amount varying by source and participant.

Each collaborating institution followed its own protocols to collect whole blood in K2EDTA tubes. For TCRbeta analysis, collaborators shipped samples in one of three forms: frozen whole blood, isolated PBMCs, or DNA extracted from either of those sample types. V was cut back by 6 bases and J by 6 bases, leaving a gap of 14 bases between them. Looking up the germline V gene (reference sequence) yields CDR1 SEHNR and CDR2 FQNEAQ. The CDR3 measures 13 amino acids from cysteine to phenylalanine. Solely the CDR3 DNA is kept, with 39 bases framed from the first base. Remarks on this clone: It lacks a known antigen. No much larger clone is present one base from it, and per-base qualities are unavailable.

TCRbeta CDR3 regions were amplified from genomic DNA using the immunoSEQ Assay, a bias-controlled multiplex PCR. Per the authors' processing: The number of nucleated cells in each sample was estimated from the amplification of reference gene primers within the assay. Sequence reads were collapsed and filtered to measure the absolute abundance of every unique TCRbeta CDR3 rearrangement. For each sample, productive Simpson clonality was calculated as the square root of Simpson's diversity index across productive rearrangements. The immuneACCESS repertoire file appears here via TCRdb, limited to in-frame rearrangements. These files lack a portion of the clones; in checked studies, under half of the deficit traces to unresolved V genes, and the cause of the others is not known. The V and J calls and the clone size are those of that table, but D and trimming were determined from the DNA. The sample table shows 110,000 to 150,000 clones, and 65% to 80% are seen once. Less than 4.5% of the sample is held by the ten biggest clonotypes.

This clonotype was sampled from a man aged 55 to 70 with acute or convalescent COVID-19. In this chain, TRBV7-9 is recombined with TRBJ1-1, with TRBD1 as a weak D call on 6 bases. Sequenced: peripheral blood. The DNA sequence reads TGTGCCAGCAGACGTTTACAGGGCGCTGAAGCTTTCTTT. It codes for CASRRLQGAEAFF.